This paragraph reports one T cell receptor (beta chain). Its antigen is not identified. The germline CDR1 and CDR2 sequences are SGDLS and YYNGEE. V trimming: 4 bases; J trimming: 5 bases; junction bases outside the gene matches: 10. The CDR3 spans 16 residues. This entry comes from a study of CD8+ T cells in alopecia areata. Alopecia areata patients provided lesional scalp punch biopsies and peripheral blood, both collected for the study. PBMCs served as the source from which CD4+ and CD8+ T cells were sorted. Whole-study results and caveats: Higher clonality and more expanded CD8+ clones appeared in lesional than normal scalp.

Extraction of RNA preceded its reverse transcription into cDNA, which served as the sequencing template. Sequencing was performed with immunoSEQ multiplex PCR; in TCRdb, only in-frame clones are kept and a portion is missing. The top ten clones hold 9.5% to 12% of a sample with fewer than 200,000 clones, around 64% of them seen once. V gene TRBV9 combines with J gene TRBJ2-3; TRBD1 agrees at 10 bases. The specimen comprised CD8+ T cells sorted from blood, sampled at week 0. The TCR comes from a human donor with alopecia areata. CDR3 sequence (DNA): TGTGCCAGCAGCCCCTCGGGACAGGGGTGGAGAGATACGCAGTATTTT. As protein: CASSPSGQGWRDTQYF.